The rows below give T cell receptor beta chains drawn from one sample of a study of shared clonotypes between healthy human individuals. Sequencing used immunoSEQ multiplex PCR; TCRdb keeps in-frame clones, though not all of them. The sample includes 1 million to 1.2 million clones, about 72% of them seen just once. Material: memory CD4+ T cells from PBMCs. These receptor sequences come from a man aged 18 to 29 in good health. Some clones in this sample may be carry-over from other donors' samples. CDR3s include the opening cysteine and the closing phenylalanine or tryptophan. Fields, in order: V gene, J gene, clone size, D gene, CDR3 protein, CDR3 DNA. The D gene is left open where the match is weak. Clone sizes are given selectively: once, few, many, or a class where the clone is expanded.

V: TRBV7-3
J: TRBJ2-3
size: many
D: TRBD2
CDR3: CASSLMGTSGSGADTQYF
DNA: TGTGCCAGCAGCTTAATGGGGACTAGCGGGAGCGGGGCAGATACGCAGTATTTT

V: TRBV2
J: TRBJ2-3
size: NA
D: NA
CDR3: CASSKQRDTQYF
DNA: TGTGCCAGCAGTAAACAAAGAGATACGCAGTATTTT

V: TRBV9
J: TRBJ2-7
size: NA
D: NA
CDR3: CASSDRDTLGSYEQYF
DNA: TGTGCCAGCAGCGACCGGGACACCCTGGGGTCCTACGAGCAGTACTTC

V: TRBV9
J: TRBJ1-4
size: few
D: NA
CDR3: CASSAGDSGEKLFF
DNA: TGTGCCAGCAGCGCGGGGGACTCTGGGGAAAAACTGTTTTTT

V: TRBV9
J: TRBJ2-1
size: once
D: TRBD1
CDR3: CASSDRGQSYNEQFF
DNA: TGTGCCAGCAGCGACAGGGGGCAGTCCTACAATGAGCAGTTCTTC

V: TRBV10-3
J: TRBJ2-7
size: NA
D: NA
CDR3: CAISAPGTPSNEQYF
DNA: TGTGCCATCAGTGCACCCGGGACGCCTTCCAACGAGCAGTACTTC

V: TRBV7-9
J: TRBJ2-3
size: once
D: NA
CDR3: CASSIIGGDTDTQYF
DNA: TGTGCCAGCAGCATAATTGGGGGTGACACAGATACGCAGTATTTT

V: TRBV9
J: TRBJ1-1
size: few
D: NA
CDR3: CASSPQGSEAFF
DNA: TGTGCCAGCAGCCCCCAGGGGTCTGAAGCTTTCTTT

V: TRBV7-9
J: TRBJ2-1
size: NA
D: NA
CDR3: CASGTYNEQFF
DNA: TGTGCCAGCGGCACATACAATGAGCAGTTCTTC

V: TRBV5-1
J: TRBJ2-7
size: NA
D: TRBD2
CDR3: CASSPGGLAHYEQYF
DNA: TGCGCCAGCAGCCCGGGGGGACTAGCCCACTACGAGCAGTACTTC

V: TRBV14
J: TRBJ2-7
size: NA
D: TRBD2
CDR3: CASSQGLAGGYEQYF
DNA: TGTGCCAGCAGCCAAGGGCTAGCGGGGGGGTACGAGCAGTACTTC

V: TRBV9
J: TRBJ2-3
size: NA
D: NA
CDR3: CASSVDGITDTQYF
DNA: TGTGCCAGCAGCGTAGACGGAATCACAGATACGCAGTATTTT

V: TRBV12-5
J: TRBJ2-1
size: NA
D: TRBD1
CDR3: CASGLSTQGDEQFF
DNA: TGTGCTAGTGGTTTGTCCACACAGGGGGATGAGCAGTTCTTC

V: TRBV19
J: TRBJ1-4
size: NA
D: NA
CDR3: CASSMGRKNEKLFF
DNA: TGTGCCAGTAGTATGGGCAGGAAAAATGAAAAACTGTTTTTT

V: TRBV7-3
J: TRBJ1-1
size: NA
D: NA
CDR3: CASSRENTEAFF
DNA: TGTGCCAGCAGTAGGGAGAACACTGAAGCTTTCTTT

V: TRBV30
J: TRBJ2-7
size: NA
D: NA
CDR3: CAWSKPYEQYF
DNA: TGTGCCTGGAGTAAGCCATACGAGCAGTACTTC

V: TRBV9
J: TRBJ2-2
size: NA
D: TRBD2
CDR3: CASSVLAGRSGELFF
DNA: TGTGCCAGCAGCGTGTTAGCGGGAAGATCCGGGGAGCTGTTTTTT

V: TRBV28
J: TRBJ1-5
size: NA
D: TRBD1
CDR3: CASRAATGGHQPQHF
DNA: TGTGCCAGCAGGGCCGCGACAGGGGGCCATCAGCCCCAGCATTTT

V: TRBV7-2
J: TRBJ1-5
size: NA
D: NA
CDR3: CASSLQSDQPQHF
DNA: TGTGCCAGCAGCCTACAGTCCGATCAGCCCCAGCATTTT

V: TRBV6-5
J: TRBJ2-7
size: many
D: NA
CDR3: CASSLFGGPHYEQYF
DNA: TGTGCCAGCAGCCTATTCGGGGGGCCCCACTACGAGCAGTACTTC

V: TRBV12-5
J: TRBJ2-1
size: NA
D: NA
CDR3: CASGLGGNLGYNEQFF
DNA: TGTGCTAGTGGTTTGGGGGGGAACTTGGGATACAATGAGCAGTTCTTC

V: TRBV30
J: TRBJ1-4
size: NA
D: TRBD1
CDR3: CAWTPPGQGAFTNEKLFF
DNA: TGTGCCTGGACCCCACCAGGACAGGGGGCTTTCACTAATGAAAAACTGTTTTTT

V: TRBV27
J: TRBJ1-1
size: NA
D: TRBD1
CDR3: CASVSPGQMNTEAFF
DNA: TGTGCCAGCGTGAGTCCGGGACAGATGAACACTGAAGCTTTCTTT

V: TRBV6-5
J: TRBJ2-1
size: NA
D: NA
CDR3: CASRAGRRQFF
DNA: TGTGCCAGCCGGGCGGGGCGGAGGCAGTTCTTC

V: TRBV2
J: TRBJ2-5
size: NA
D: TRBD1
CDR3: CASLRGLKETQYF
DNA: TGTGCCAGCCTCAGGGGGCTAAAAGAGACCCAGTACTTC

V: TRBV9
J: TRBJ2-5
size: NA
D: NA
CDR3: CASSVAGVMSETQYF
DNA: TGTGCCAGCAGCGTAGCGGGAGTTATGTCGGAGACCCAGTACTTC

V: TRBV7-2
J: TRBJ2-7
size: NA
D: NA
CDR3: CASSWPGRGIYEQYF
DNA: TGTGCCAGCAGTTGGCCGGGACGCGGCATCTACGAGCAGTACTTC

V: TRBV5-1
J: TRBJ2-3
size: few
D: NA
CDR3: CASSFYTTRTDTQYF
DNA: TGCGCCAGCAGCTTTTACACAACTAGAACAGATACGCAGTATTTT

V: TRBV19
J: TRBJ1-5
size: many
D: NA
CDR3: CASSREGRARNQPQHF
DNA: TGTGCCAGTAGCCGGGAGGGGCGGGCAAGGAATCAGCCCCAGCATTTT

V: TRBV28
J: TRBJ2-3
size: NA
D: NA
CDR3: CASSGGASADTQYF
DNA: TGTGCCAGCAGTGGGGGAGCAAGTGCAGATACGCAGTATTTT

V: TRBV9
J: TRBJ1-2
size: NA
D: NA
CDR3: CASSPQGPYGYTF
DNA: TGTGCCAGCAGCCCCCAGGGTCCCTATGGCTACACCTTC

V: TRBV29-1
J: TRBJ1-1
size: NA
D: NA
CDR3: CSAPGGAGTMNTEAFF
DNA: TGCAGCGCACCGGGTGGGGCCGGGACCATGAACACTGAAGCTTTCTTT

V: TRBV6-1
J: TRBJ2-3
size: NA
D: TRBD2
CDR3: CASSISGSGSDTQYF
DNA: TGTGCCAGCAGTATTAGCGGGAGCGGGTCAGATACGCAGTATTTT